One and the same sample provided the 10 T cell receptor beta chains below, sequenced in a study of beta chain features in type 1 diabetes. As every portion of the isolated RNA was reverse transcribed, the sequencing read expressed TCRB transcripts. Sequencing was performed with immunoSEQ multiplex PCR; in TCRdb, only in-frame clones are kept and a portion is missing. The table includes 600,000 to 750,000 clones, over 10% detected once. Whole-study results and caveats: Among all four CD4+ subsets, Type 1 diabetes patients had TCRB CDR3s that were moderately but significantly shorter.

Their antigens are not known. Input material: naive CD4+ T cells from blood. The receptors shown here come from a man younger than 40 with type 1 diabetes.

The gene calls are TRBV29-1 and TRBJ1-5; the match to TRBD1 covers 8 bases. The ends lost 6 bases at V and 1 base at J; junction bases unmatched: 5. Germline loops: CDR1 SQVTM, CDR2 ANQGSEA. The CDR3 covers 14 residues. CDR3 loop: CSVSGGRSNQPQHF. The CDR3 region has the DNA TGCAGCGTCTCAGGGGGCAGGAGCAATCAGCCCCAGCATTTT.

The rearrangement uses TRBV6-4 and TRBJ2-5; 8 positions agree with TRBD2. CDR1 and CDR2 from the germline V gene are MRHNA and SNTAGT. This CDR3 spans 18 amino acids. With 0 bases clipped from V and 0 bases from J, the junction kept 9 bases outside the gene matches. The CDR3 DNA is TGTGCCAGCAGTGACTCGAGATTAGCGGGGCCGTACCAAGAGACCCAGTACTTC. Encoded protein: CASSDSRLAGPYQETQYF.

V is TRBV25-1 and J is TRBJ2-5; 14 positions agree with TRBD2. Germline lookup yields CDR1 MGHDK and CDR2 SYGVNS. The CDR3 has 15 amino acids. V gave up 3 bases and J gave up 4 bases; unmatched junction bases: 1. The CDR3 loop reads CASSDGTSGGETQYF. The CDR3 coding sequence is TGTGCCAGCAGTGACGGGACTAGCGGGGGAGAGACCCAGTACTTC.

This clone appeared a few times. The chain is built from TRBV7-2 and TRBJ2-4, with D perhaps given as TRBD1 or TRBD2 (5 bases each). The V and J ends lost 5 bases and 0 bases respectively, with 17 bases between them. Germline CDR1 SGHTA, CDR2 FQGNSA. This CDR3 region has 17 residues. CDR3 region: CASSPLGTVVAKNIQYF. The CDR3 bases are TGTGCCAGCAGCCCACTAGGGACCGTTGTAGCCAAAAACATTCAGTACTTC.

This clone occurred a few times. The chain joins TRBV4-1 to TRBJ1-5; D remains unclear. The CDR3 consists of 16 residues. Germline assignment: CDR1 MGHRA and CDR2 YSYEKL. Trimming cost V 1 base and J 4 bases, with 14 bases left between them. As DNA, the CDR3 is TGCGCCAGCAGCCAAGTGAAAGGACCGTCAAATCAGCCCCAGCATTTT. Translated: CASSQVKGPSNQPQHF.

This clone was found a few times. The gene calls are TRBV7-8 and TRBJ2-3, with TRBD1 as a possible D gene (5 bases). V was pared by 5 bases and J by 6 bases, with 18 bases between. Germline V gene data show CDR1 as SGHVS and CDR2 as FQNEAQ. CDR3 length: 15 amino acids. CDR3 sequence: CASSPHRFSVDTQYF. CDR3 bases: TGTGCCAGCAGCCCTCACAGGTTTTCCGTGGATACGCAGTATTTT.

There are a few counts of this clone. This sequence joins TRBV4-2 and TRBJ2-3, with D perhaps TRBD2 (6 bases). V lost 1 base, J lost 0 bases, and 11 bases lay in between. Germline V gene lookup returns CDR1 LGHNA and CDR2 YNFKEQ. CDR3 size: 16 residues. This CDR3 is CASSQAVAESTDTQYF. As DNA, the CDR3 is TGTGCCAGCAGCCAAGCGGTAGCGGAGAGCACAGATACGCAGTATTTT.

This clone came up a few times. CDR3 sequence reads: CASSLAPGQPLSPLHF. Written as DNA, the CDR3 is TGCGCCAGCAGCTTGGCCCCTGGACAACCACTCTCACCCCTCCACTTT. V and J are TRBV5-1 and TRBJ1-6, with a weak D call TRBD1 (5 bases). V lost 0 bases to trimming and J lost 10 bases, with 17 bases between them. CDR3 size: 16 residues. The germline V gene encodes CDR1 SGHRS and CDR2 YFSETQ. The full variable domain, rest sourced from reference TRBV5-1 and TRBJ1-6, is KAGVTQTPRYLIKTRGQQVTLSCSPISGHRSVSWYQQTPGQGLQFLFEYFSETQRNKGNFPGRFSGRQFSNSRSEMNVSTLELGDSALYLCASSLAPGQPLSPLHFGNGTRLTVT.

The rearrangement links TRBV9 to TRBJ1-1, with unresolved D. The V gene's germline CDR1 is SGDLS and CDR2 YYNGEE. The V end lost 0 bases, the J end lost 1 base, and 10 bases lay between the germline ends. This CDR3 is 15 amino acids long. In DNA form, the CDR3 reads TGTGCCAGCAGCGTAGGACTAAAGACGAACACTGAAGCTTTCTTT. Amino acid sequence: CASSVGLKTNTEAFF.

Many counts were recorded for this clone. The chain has TRBV10-3 and TRBJ2-1; no definite D call. The CDR3 totals 8 residues. The germline CDR1 and CDR2 sequences are ENHRY and SYGVKD. V dropped 10 bases and J dropped 10 bases, with 5 bases sitting between them. The CDR3 region has the DNA TGTGCCACTGGGGAGCAGTTCTTC. It translates to CATGEQFF.